This T cell receptor beta chain was recovered during a study of blood T cell repertoires in COVID-19. V gave up 10 bases and J gave up 0 bases; unmatched junction bases: 5. There are 14 residues in the CDR3. The germline V gene has CDR1 MNHEY and CDR2 SMNVEV (reference sequence). Original processing notes: By means of reference gene primer amplification, nucleated cell counts were estimated. Only in-frame clones appear in the TCRdb table, and some are missing; sequencing was by immunoSEQ multiplex PCR. V and J calls and clone size are given by that table; D and trimming were obtained from the DNA. The table lists over 150,000 clones, roughly 80% of them singletons.

This receptor was taken from a woman aged 50 to 60 with acute or convalescent COVID-19. The source material was peripheral blood. The V call is TRBV27, the J call TRBJ1-5; 8 bases match TRBD1. The CDR3 protein is CATRTGLSNQPQHF. CDR3 nucleotide sequence: TGTGCCACCCGGACAGGGCTTAGCAATCAGCCCCAGCATTTT.